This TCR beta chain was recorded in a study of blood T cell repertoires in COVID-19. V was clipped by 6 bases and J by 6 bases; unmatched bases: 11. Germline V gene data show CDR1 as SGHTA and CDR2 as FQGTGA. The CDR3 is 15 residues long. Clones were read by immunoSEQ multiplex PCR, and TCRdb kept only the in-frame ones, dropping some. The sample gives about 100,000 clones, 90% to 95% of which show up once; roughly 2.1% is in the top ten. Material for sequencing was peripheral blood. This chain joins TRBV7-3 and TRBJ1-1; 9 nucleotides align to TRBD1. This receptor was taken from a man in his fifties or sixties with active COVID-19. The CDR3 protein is CASSFSLDRGAEAFF. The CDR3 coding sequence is TGTGCCAGCAGTTTTTCCCTGGACAGGGGAGCTGAAGCTTTCTTT.